This TCR beta chain was sequenced for a study of cytomegalovirus exposure and HLA in healthy donors. General study findings and limits: The classifier reportedly diagnosed cytomegalovirus status with high specificity and sensitivity.

The V gene's germline CDR1 is MGHRA and CDR2 YSYEKL. V gave up 4 bases and J gave up 7 bases, with 22 bases separating them. The CDR3 length is 17 residues. Primers for the PCR totalled 60 Vbeta and 13 Jbeta. The method was immunoSEQ multiplex PCR; TCRdb's version includes in-frame clones alone and lacks a portion of them. Its table records roughly 51,000 clones. Donors counted as nominally healthy when sampled, yet unrecorded immune exposures were likely. Comments on this clone: Its target is unknown.

This chain uses TRBV4-1 with TRBJ1-4; D remains ambiguous. Sample: PBMCs. The TCR originated in a male donor in good health and CMV-seropositive. As DNA, the CDR3 is TGCGCCAGCAGCCTGAGCCGGCTCTATTCACGGGGTGAAAAACTGTTTTTT. Residues: CASSLSRLYSRGEKLFF.